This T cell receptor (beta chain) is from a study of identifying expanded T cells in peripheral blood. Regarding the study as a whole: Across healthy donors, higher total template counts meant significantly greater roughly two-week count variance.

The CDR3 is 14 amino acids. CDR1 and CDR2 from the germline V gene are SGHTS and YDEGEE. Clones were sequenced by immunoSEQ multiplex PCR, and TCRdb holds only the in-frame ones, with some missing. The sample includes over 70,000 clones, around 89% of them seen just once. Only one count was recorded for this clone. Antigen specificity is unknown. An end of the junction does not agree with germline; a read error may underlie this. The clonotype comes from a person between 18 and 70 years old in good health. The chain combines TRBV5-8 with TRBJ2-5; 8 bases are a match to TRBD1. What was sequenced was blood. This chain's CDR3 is CASSLGTGTETQYF. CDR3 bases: TGTGCCAGCAGTTTGGGGACAGGTACCGAGACCCAGTACTTC.